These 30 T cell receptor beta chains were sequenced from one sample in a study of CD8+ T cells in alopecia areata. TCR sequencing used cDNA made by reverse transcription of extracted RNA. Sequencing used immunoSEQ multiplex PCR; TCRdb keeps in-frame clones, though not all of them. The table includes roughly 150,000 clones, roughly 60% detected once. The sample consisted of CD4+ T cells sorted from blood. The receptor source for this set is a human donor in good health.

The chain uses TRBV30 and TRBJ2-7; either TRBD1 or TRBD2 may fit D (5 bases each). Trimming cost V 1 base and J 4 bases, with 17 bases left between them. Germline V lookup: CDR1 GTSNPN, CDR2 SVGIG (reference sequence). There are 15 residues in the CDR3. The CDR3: CAWSGGPHAGYEQYF. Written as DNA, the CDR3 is TGTGCCTGGAGTGGGGGACCCCACGCAGGGTACGAGCAGTACTTC. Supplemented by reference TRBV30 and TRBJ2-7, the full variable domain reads SQTIHQWPATLVQPVGSPLSLECTVEGTSNPNLYWYRQAAGRGLQLLFYSVGIGQISSEVPQNLSASRPQDRQFILSSKKLLLSDSGFYLCAWSGGPHAGYEQYFGPGTRLTVT.

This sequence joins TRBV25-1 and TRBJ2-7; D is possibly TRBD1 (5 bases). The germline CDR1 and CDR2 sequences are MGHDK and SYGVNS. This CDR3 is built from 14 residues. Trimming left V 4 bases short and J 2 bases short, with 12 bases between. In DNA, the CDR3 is TGTGCCAGCAGTGGCAGGGTGATCCCCTACGAGCAGTACTTC. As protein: CASSGRVIPYEQYF.

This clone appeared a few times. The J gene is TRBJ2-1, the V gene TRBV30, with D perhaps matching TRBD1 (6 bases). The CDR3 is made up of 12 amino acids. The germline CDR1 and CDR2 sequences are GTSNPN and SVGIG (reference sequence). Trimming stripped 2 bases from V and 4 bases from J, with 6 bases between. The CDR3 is CAWSTGYNEQFF. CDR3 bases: TGTGCCTGGAGTACAGGGTACAATGAGCAGTTCTTC.

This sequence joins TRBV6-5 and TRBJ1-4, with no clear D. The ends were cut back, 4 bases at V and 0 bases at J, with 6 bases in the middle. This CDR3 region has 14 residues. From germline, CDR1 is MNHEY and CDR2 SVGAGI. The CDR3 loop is CASSWGATNEKLFF. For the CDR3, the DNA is TGTGCCAGCAGTTGGGGTGCAACTAATGAAAAACTGTTTTTT.

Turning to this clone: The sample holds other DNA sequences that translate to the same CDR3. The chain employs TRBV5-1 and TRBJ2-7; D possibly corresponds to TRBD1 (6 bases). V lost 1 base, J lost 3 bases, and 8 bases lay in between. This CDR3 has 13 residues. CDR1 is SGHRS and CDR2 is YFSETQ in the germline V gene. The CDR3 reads CASSLTGNYEQYF. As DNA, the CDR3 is TGCGCCAGCAGCTTGACAGGGAACTACGAGCAGTACTTC.

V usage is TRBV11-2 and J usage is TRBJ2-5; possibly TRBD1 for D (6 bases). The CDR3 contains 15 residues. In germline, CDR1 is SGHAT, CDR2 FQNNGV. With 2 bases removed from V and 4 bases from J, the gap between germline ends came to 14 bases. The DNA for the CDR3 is TGTGCCAGCAGCTTAACGGACAGCTGGGGAGAGACCCAGTACTTC. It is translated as CASSLTDSWGETQYF.

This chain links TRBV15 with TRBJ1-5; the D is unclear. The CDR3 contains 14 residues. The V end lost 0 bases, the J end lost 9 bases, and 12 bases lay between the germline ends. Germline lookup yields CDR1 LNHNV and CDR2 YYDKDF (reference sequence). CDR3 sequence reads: CATSRDHKERPQHF. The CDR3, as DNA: TGTGCCACCAGCAGAGATCATAAGGAGAGGCCCCAGCATTTT. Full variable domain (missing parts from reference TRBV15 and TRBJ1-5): DAMVIQNPRYQVTQFGKPVTLSCSQTLNHNVMYWYQQKSSQAPKLLFHYYDKDFNNEADTPDNFQSRRPNTSFCFLDIRSPGLGDTAMYLCATSRDHKERPQHFGDGTRLSIL.

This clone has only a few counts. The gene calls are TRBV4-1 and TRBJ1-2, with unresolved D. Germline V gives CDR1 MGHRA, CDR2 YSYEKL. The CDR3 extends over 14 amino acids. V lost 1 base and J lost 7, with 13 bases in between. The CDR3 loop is CASSQGGRSSGYTF. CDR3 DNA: TGCGCCAGCAGCCAAGGTGGCAGATCGAGTGGCTACACCTTC.

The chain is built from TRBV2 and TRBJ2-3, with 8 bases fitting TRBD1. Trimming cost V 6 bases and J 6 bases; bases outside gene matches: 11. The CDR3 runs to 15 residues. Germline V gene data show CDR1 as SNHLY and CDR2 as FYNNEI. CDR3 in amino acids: CASSSEQGVTDTQYF. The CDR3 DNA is TGTGCCAGCAGCAGCGAACAGGGGGTAACTGATACGCAGTATTTT.

CDR3 DNA sequence: TGCAGCGTTTGGGTTTTGGGTACGGCCTACGAGCAGTACTTC. Protein: CSVWVLGTAYEQYF. The chain couples TRBV29-1 to TRBJ2-7; unclear D gene. V was cut by 5 bases and J by 2 bases, with 16 bases left in between. Germline loops: CDR1 SQVTM, CDR2 ANQGSEA. The CDR3 runs to 14 residues.

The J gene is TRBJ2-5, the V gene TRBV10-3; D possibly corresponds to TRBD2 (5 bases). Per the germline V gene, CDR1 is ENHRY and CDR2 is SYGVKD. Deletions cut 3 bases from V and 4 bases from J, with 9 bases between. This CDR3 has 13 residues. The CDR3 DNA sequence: TGTGCCATCAGTGAACGGGGAGCAGAGACCCAGTACTTC. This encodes CAISERGAETQYF.

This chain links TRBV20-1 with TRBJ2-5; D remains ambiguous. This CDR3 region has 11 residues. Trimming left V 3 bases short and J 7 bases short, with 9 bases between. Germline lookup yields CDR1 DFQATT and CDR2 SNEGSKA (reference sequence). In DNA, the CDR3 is TGCAGTGCTAGTCTCGAGGCGACCCAGTACTTC. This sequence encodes CSASLEATQYF.

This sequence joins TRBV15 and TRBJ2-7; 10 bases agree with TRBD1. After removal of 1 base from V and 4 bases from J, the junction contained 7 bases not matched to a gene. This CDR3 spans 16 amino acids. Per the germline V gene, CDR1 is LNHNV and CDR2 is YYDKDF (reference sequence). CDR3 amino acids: CATSRGTGTGVYEQYF. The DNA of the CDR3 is TGTGCCACCAGCAGAGGGACCGGGACAGGGGTATACGAGCAGTACTTC.

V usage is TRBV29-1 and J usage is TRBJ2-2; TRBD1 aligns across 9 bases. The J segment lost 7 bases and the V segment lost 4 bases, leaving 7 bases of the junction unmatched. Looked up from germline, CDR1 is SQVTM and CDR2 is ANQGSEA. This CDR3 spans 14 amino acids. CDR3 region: CSVAGTGKVGELFF. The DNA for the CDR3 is TGCAGCGTTGCCGGGACAGGGAAGGTCGGGGAGCTGTTTTTT.

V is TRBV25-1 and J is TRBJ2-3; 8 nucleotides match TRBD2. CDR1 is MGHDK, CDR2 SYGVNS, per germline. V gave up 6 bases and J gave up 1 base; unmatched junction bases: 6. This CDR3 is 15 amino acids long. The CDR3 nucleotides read TGTGCCAGCAGGCCCCTCGGGGGGGGCACAGATACGCAGTATTTT. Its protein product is CASRPLGGGTDTQYF.

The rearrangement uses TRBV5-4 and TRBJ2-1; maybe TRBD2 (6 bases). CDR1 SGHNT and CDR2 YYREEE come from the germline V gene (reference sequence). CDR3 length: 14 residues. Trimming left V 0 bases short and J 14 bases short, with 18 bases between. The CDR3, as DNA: TGTGCCAGCAGCTTGGAGACCACAGGCGGGGAGAAGTTCTTC. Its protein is CASSLETTGGEKFF.

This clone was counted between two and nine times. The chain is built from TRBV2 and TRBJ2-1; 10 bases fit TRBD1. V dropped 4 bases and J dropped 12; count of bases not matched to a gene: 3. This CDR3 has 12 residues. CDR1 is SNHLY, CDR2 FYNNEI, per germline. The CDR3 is CASSGDRGGQFF. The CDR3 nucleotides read TGTGCCAGCAGTGGGGACAGGGGAGGGCAGTTCTTC.

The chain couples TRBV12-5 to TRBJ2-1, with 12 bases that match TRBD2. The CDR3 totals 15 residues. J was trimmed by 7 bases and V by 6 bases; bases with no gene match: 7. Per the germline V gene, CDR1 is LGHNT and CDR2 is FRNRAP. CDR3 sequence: CASGLTSGSGNEQFF. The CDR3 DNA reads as TGTGCTAGTGGATTGACTAGCGGGAGTGGTAATGAGCAGTTCTTC.

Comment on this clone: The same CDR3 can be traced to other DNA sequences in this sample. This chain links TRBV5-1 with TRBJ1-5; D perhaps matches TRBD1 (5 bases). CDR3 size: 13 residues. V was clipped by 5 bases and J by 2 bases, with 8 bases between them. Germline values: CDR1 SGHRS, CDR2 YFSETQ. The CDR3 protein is CASSRDGNQPQHF. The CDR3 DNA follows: TGCGCCAGCAGTAGGGACGGCAATCAGCCCCAGCATTTT.

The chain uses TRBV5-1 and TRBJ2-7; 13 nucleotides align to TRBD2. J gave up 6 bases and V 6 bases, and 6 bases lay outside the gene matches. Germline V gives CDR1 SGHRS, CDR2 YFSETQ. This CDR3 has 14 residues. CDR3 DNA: TGCGCCAGCACCACAGGACTAGCGGGAGCCGAGCAGTACTTC. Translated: CASTTGLAGAEQYF. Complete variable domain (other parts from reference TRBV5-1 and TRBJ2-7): KAGVTQTPRYLIKTRGQQVTLSCSPISGHRSVSWYQQTPGQGLQFLFEYFSETQRNKGNFPGRFSGRQFSNSRSEMNVSTLELGDSALYLCASTTGLAGAEQYFGPGTRLTVT.

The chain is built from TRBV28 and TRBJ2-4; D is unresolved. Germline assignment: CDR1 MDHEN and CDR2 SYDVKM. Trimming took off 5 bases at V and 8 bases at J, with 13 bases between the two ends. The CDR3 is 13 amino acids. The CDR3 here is CASSPGTLDIQYF. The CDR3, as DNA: TGTGCCAGCAGTCCGGGTACCCTCGACATTCAGTACTTC.

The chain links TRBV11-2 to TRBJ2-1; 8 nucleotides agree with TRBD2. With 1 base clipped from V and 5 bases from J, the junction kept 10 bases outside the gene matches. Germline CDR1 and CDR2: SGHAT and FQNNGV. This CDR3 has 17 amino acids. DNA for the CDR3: TGTGCCAGCAGCTTAGGCAAACTAGCGGCAAGAAACAATGAGCAGTTCTTC. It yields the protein CASSLGKLAARNNEQFF.

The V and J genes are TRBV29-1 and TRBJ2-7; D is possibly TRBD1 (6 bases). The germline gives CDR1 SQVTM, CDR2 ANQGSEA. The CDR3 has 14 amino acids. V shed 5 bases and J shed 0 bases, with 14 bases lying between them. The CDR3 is CSVRTAFNSYEQYF. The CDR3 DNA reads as TGCAGCGTTCGGACAGCTTTTAACTCCTACGAGCAGTACTTC.

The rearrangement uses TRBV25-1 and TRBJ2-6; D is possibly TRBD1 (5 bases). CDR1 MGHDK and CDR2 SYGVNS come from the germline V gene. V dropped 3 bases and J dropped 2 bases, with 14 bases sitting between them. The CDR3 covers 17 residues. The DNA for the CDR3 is TGTGCCAGCAGTGATAGGGGTCCCAAACCTGGGGCCAACGTCCTGACTTTC. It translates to CASSDRGPKPGANVLTF. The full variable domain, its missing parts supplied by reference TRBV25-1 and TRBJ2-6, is EADIYQTPRYLVIGTGKKITLECSQTMGHDKMYWYQQDPGMELHLIHYSYGVNSTEKGDLSSESTVSRIRTEHFPLTLESARPSHTSQYLCASSDRGPKPGANVLTFGAGSRLTVL.

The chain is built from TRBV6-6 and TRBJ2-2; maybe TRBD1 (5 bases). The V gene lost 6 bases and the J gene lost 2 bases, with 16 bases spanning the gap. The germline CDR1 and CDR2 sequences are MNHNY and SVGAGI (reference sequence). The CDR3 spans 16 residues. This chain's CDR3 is CASRAAGQVNTGELFF. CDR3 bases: TGTGCCAGCAGGGCAGCCGGACAAGTAAACACCGGGGAGCTGTTTTTT.

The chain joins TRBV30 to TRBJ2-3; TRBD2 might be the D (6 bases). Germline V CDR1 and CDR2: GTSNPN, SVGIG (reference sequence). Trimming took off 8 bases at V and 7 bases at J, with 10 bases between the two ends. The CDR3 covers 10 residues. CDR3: CAGGMNTQYF. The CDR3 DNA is TGTGCCGGGGGGATGAATACGCAGTATTTT.

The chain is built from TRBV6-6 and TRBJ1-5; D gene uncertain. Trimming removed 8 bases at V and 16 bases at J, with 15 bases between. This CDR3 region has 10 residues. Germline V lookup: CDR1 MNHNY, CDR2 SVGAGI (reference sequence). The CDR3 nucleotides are TGTGCCAGCCGCGCCGGGGATACTCATTTT. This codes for CASRAGDTHF.

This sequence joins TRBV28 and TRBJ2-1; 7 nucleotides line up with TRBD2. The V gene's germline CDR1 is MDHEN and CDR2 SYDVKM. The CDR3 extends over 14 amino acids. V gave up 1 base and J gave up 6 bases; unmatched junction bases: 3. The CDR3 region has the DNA TGTGCCAGCAGTTTATCCGGGACTACCAATGAGCAGTTCTTC. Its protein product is CASSLSGTTNEQFF.

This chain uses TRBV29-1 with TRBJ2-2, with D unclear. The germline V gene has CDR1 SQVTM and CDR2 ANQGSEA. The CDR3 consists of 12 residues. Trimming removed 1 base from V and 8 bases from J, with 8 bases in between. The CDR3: CSVEVWQGELFF. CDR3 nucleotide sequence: TGCAGCGTTGAAGTTTGGCAAGGGGAGCTGTTTTTT.

The CDR3 reads CASKEWAGTSANIQYF. CDR3 sequence (DNA): TGCGCCAGCAAAGAATGGGCCGGGACTAGCGCGAACATTCAGTACTTC. V gene TRBV5-1 combines with J gene TRBJ2-4; TRBD2 matches 10 bases. Per the germline V gene, CDR1 is SGHRS and CDR2 is YFSETQ. Trimming removed 6 bases from V and 7 bases from J; junction bases left unmatched: 13. This CDR3 has 16 amino acids.